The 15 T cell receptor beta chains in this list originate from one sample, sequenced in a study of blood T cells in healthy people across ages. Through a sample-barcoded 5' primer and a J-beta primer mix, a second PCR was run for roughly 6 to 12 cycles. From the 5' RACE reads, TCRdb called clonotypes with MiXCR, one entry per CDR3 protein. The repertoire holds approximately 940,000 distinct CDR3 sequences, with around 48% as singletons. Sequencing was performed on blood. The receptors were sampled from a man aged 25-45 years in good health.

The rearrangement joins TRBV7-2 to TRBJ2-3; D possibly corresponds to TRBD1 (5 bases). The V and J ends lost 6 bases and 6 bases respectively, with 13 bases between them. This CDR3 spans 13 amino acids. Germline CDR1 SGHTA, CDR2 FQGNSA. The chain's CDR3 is CASRSWGSDTQYF. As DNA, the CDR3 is TGTGCCAGCAGGTCCTGGGGCTCGGATACGCAGTATTTT.

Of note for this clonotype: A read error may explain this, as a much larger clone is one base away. CDR3 in amino acids: CSARDPYRSEQYF. In DNA form, the CDR3 reads TGCAGTGCTAGGGACCCCTACAGGAGCGAGCAGTACTTC. This chain links TRBV20-1 with TRBJ2-7, with D possibly being TRBD1 (5 bases). The ends were cut back, 3 bases at V and 6 bases at J, with 15 bases in the middle. The CDR3 runs to 13 residues. Germline CDR1 is DFQATT and CDR2 is SNEGSKA (reference sequence).

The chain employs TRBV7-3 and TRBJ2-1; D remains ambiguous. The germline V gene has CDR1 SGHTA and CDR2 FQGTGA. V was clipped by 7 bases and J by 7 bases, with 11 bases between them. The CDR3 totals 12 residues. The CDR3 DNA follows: TGTGCCAGCATCTTGAGTGGTAATGAGCAGTTCTTC. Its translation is CASILSGNEQFF.

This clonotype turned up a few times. For the CDR3, the DNA is TGCGCCAGCAGCCAAGATTGGAGCTCCTACGAGCAGTACTTC. Protein: CASSQDWSSYEQYF. The chain carries TRBV4-3 and TRBJ2-7; D is ambiguous. The CDR3 loop spans 14 amino acids. Germline V gives CDR1 LGHNA, CDR2 YSLEER. V lost 0 bases to trimming and J lost 0 bases, with 6 bases between them.

The CDR3 is CASSLRRWSPYEQYF. CDR3 nucleotides: TGTGCCAGCAGTTTACGACGGTGGTCCCCCTACGAGCAGTACTTC. The chain carries TRBV12-3 or TRBV12-4 and TRBJ2-7; D is ambiguous. V was trimmed by 2 bases and J by 2 bases, leaving 13 bases between them. This CDR3 is built from 15 residues.

This CDR3 reads CASSSHGGKKNSPLHF. The CDR3 coding sequence is TGTGCCAGCAGTTCCCACGGGGGCAAGAAGAATTCACCCCTCCACTTT. The chain is built from TRBV28 and TRBJ1-6; D is perhaps TRBD1 (6 bases). Germline V lookup: CDR1 MDHEN, CDR2 SYDVKM. The CDR3 is made up of 16 amino acids. Trimming removed 4 bases from V and 7 bases from J, with 17 bases in between.

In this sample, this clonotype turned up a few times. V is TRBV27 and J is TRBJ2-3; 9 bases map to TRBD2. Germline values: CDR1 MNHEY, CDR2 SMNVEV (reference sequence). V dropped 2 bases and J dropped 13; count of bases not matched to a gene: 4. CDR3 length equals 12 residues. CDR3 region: CASSLASGAKYF. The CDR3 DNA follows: TGTGCCAGCAGTTTAGCTAGCGGGGCTAAGTATTTT.

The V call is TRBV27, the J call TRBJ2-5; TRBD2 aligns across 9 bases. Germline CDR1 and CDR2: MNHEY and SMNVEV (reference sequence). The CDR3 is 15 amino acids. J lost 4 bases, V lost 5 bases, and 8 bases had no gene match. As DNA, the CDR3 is TGTGCCAGCAGTATTCTAGCGGGGCCCCCAGAGACCCAGTACTTC. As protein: CASSILAGPPETQYF.

The CDR3 sequence is CASSHTIEGTEAFF. The CDR3 DNA follows: TGTGCCAGCAGCCATACGATAGAGGGGACTGAAGCTTTCTTT. The chain combines TRBV4-2 with TRBJ1-1, with a possible D match to TRBD1 (5 bases). Trimming stripped 3 bases from V and 5 bases from J, with 13 bases between. Germline V CDR1 and CDR2: LGHNA, YNFKEQ. The CDR3 covers 14 residues.

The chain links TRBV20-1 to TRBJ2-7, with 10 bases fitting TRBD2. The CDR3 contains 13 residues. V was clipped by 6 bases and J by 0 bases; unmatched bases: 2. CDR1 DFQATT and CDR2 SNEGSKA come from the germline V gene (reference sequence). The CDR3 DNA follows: TGCAGTGCCCTAGCGGGGGCCTCCTACGAGCAGTACTTC. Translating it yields CSALAGASYEQYF.

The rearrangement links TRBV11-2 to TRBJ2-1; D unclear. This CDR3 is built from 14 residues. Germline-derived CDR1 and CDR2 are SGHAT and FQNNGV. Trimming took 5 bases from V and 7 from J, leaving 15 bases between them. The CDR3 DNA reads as TGTGCCAGCAGCCAGTCCCGGGCAGTTAATGAGCAGTTCTTC. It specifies CASSQSRAVNEQFF.

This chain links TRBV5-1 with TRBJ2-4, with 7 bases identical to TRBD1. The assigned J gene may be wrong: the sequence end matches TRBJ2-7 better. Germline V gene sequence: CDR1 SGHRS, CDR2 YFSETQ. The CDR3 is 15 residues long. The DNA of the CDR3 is TGCGCCAGCAGCCCCTGGACAGGTCTGGGCGACGAGCAGTACTTC. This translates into CASSPWTGLGDEQYF.

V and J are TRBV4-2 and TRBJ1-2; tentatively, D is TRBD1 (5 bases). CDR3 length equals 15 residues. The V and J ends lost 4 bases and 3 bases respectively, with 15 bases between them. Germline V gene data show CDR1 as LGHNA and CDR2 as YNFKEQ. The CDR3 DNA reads TGTGCCAGCAGCCGTTACCGGGACGGTGACTATGGCTACACCTTC. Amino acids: CASSRYRDGDYGYTF.

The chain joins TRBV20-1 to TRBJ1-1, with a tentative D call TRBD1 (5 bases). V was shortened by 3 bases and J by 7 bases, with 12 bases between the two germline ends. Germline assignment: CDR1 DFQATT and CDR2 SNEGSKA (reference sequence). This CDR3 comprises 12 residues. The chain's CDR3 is CSASVGRGEAFF. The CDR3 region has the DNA TGCAGTGCTAGCGTAGGGAGGGGTGAAGCTTTCTTT.

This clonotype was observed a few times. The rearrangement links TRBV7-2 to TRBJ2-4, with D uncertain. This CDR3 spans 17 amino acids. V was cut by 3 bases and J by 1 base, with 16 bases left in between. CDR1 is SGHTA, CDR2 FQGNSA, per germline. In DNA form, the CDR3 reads TGTGCCAGCAGCTTGCAGGTCACTTTAGGGGCCAAAAACATTCAGTACTTC. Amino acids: CASSLQVTLGAKNIQYF.